A selection of T cell receptor beta chains follows, all from one sample in a study of cytomegalovirus exposure and HLA in healthy donors. Sequencing was performed with immunoSEQ multiplex PCR; in TCRdb, only in-frame clones are kept and a portion is missing. The sample has roughly 58,000 clones; about 93% are singletons. Sequencing was carried out using PBMCs. These receptors came from a man aged 18 to 30 in good health and CMV-seronegative. CDR3s include the opening cysteine and the closing phenylalanine or tryptophan. A D gene is named only where the DNA matches it firmly. Size is omitted from some rows. Given values are once, few, many or a class for expanded clones.

>TRBV7-6|TRBJ1-4|NA|NA
TGTGCCAGCAGCTTAGGAGATGAAAAACTGTTTTTT
CASSLGDEKLFF
>TRBV2|TRBJ2-6|NA|NA
TGTGCCAGCAGTGAAGCTGGAGGCGGCTCTGGGGCCAACGTCCTGACTTTC
CASSEAGGGSGANVLTF
>TRBV30|TRBJ2-2|TRBD2|NA
TGTGCCTGGGGGAGGGAGGTCGACACCGGGGAGCTGTTTTTT
CAWGREVDTGELFF
>TRBV28|TRBJ2-3|NA|NA
TGTGCCAGCAGGACCCTGAGGGGGCGGGATGGGATGGCAGATACGCAGTATTTT
CASRTLRGRDGMADTQYF
>TRBV7-2|TRBJ2-1|TRBD2|NA
TGTGCCAGCAGCAGAAATCCTAGCGGGAGATACAATGAGCAGTTCTTC
CASSRNPSGRYNEQFF
>TRBV2|TRBJ2-3|TRBD2|NA
TGTGCCAGCAGTCTGGGACTAGCGGGAGAAACAGATACGCAGTATTTT
CASSLGLAGETDTQYF
>TRBV6-4|TRBJ2-2|TRBD1|NA
TGTGCCAGCAGCGCCGGGACAGATGCGAACACCGGGGAGCTGTTTTTT
CASSAGTDANTGELFF
>TRBV28|TRBJ1-5|NA|NA
TGTGCCAGCAGTTCCTCCGATTGGACACCAAATCAGCCCCAGCATTTT
CASSSSDWTPNQPQHF
>TRBV4-1|TRBJ2-4|NA|NA
TGCGCCAGCAGCCAAGATCAAGGGGGGGTGGACATTCAGTACTTC
CASSQDQGGVDIQYF
>TRBV30|TRBJ2-2|NA|few
TGTGCCTCACGACCAGGTGGTAGGAACACCGGGGAGCTGTTTTTT
CASRPGGRNTGELFF
>TRBV7-3|TRBJ2-1|TRBD2|NA
TGTGCCAGCAGCTCCACTAGCGGGAGGGGCAATGAGCAGTTCTTC
CASSSTSGRGNEQFF
>TRBV30|TRBJ2-5|TRBD2|NA
TGTGCCTGGAGCGGGGGGTTTCAAGAGACCCAGTACTTC
CAWSGGFQETQYF
>TRBV10-1|TRBJ2-3|NA|NA
TGCGCCAGCAGTGGGATAGCGGAGTATACGCAGTATTTT
CASSGIAEYTQYF
>TRBV4-3|TRBJ1-2|TRBD1|few
TGCGCCAGCACCCAAGATGTCACAGGGGACTATGGCTACACCTTC
CASTQDVTGDYGYTF
>TRBV29-1|TRBJ1-2|TRBD1|NA
TGCAGCGCTAAGGCCGGGACAGATCCTTATGGCTACACCTTC
CSAKAGTDPYGYTF
>TRBV15|TRBJ2-2|NA|few
TGTGCCACCAGCAGAGCTTCAGACACCGGGGAGCTGTTTTTT
CATSRASDTGELFF
>TRBV7-2|TRBJ2-1|NA|NA
TGTGCCAGCAGCCTCCAAATTGAGCGGGCAGAGCAGTTCTTC
CASSLQIERAEQFF
>TRBV5-6|TRBJ1-4|NA|once
TGTGCCAGCAGCTTCAGGGGCGCCATTAATGAAAAACTGTTTTTT
CASSFRGAINEKLFF
>TRBV29-1|TRBJ2-1|TRBD2|NA
TGCAGCGTTGAAGTTCTAGCGGGAAATGAGCAGTTCTTC
CSVEVLAGNEQFF
>TRBV2|TRBJ2-1|TRBD1|NA
TGTGCCAGCAGAGACCCGGGACAGGGCTTGGATGAGCAGTTCTTC
CASRDPGQGLDEQFF
>TRBV28|TRBJ1-4|NA|NA
TGTGCCAGCACCTCGGGAGGGAGGTCTGAAAAACTGTTTTTT
CASTSGGRSEKLFF
>TRBV5-4|TRBJ1-1|NA|NA
TGTGCCAGCAGTTTTACAGGGTACACTGAAGCTTTCTTT
CASSFTGYTEAFF
>TRBV19|TRBJ1-5|NA|NA
TGTGCCAGTCGAGCGGGGCGCGGTCAGCCCCAGCATTTT
CASRAGRGQPQHF
>TRBV18|TRBJ1-4|NA|NA
TGTGCCAGCTCATTCGACACGACCGAAAAACTGTTTTTT
CASSFDTTEKLFF
>TRBV30|TRBJ2-7|NA|NA
TGTGCCTGGAGTGAGAGATTTTCCTACGAGCAGTACTTC
CAWSERFSYEQYF
>TRBV28|TRBJ2-5|NA|NA
TGTGCCAGCAGTTCGGTGGACCAAGAGACCCAGTACTTC
CASSSVDQETQYF
>TRBV11-2|TRBJ2-5|TRBD2|NA
TGTGCCAGCAGCTTCCCCCATGGGACTAGCGGGCCCTTGGAGACCCAGTACTTC
CASSFPHGTSGPLETQYF
>TRBV18|TRBJ1-3|NA|NA
TGTGCCAGCTCACCACCTTTGCAGGGAGGAAGAAACACCATATATTTT
CASSPPLQGGRNTIYF
>TRBV19|TRBJ2-7|TRBD2|NA
TGTGCCAGTAGTATAGAATCCGCCAGCGGGGCTTACGAGCAGTACTTC
CASSIESASGAYEQYF
>TRBV2|TRBJ1-1|NA|NA
TGTGCCAGCAGTGCAGGGGAGAACACTGAAGCTTTCTTT
CASSAGENTEAFF
>TRBV7-9|TRBJ1-5|TRBD1|NA
TGTGCCAGCAGTCAACAGGGGGCCAGTCAGCCCCAGCATTTT
CASSQQGASQPQHF
>TRBV28|TRBJ2-6|NA|NA
TGTGCCAGCCGGGGGAGAGGGTACACGGGGGCCAACGTCCTGACTTTC
CASRGRGYTGANVLTF
>TRBV7-2|TRBJ2-3|TRBD2|NA
TGTGCCAGCAGCTTTCAAGGGACTAGCCCCACAGATACGCAGTATTTT
CASSFQGTSPTDTQYF
>TRBV7-9|TRBJ2-3|TRBD1|NA
TGTGCCAGTGGCAGGGGGATCACAGATACGCAGTATTTT
CASGRGITDTQYF
>TRBV11-2|TRBJ2-1|NA|NA
TGTGCCAGCAGCTTAGAGGTGAGGGAGAATGAGCAGTTCTTC
CASSLEVRENEQFF
>TRBV7-9|TRBJ1-1|NA|NA
TGTGCCAGCAGCGATACAGGGAAGCTGGCTGAAGCTTTCTTT
CASSDTGKLAEAFF
>TRBV4-2|TRBJ2-3|NA|NA
TGTGCCAGCAGCCAAGAGCACAGGGTAACAGATACGCAGTATTTT
CASSQEHRVTDTQYF
>TRBV6-6|TRBJ2-6|NA|NA
TGTGCCAGCAGTTCTCAGGGTTCCTCTGGGGCCAACGTCCTGACTTTC
CASSSQGSSGANVLTF
>TRBV11-2|TRBJ2-1|NA|NA
TGTGCCAGCAGCTACCGCTTGTCTAAGAGCTCCTACAATGAGCAGTTCTTC
CASSYRLSKSSYNEQFF
>TRBV7-9|TRBJ2-7|TRBD1|NA
TGTGCCAGCAGCTCCGGGACAGGGGTACTCGAGCAGTACTTC
CASSSGTGVLEQYF
>TRBV5-4|TRBJ2-1|NA|NA
TGTGCCAGCAGCTTTATGCTGGGGGCGAGGAATGAGCAGTTCTTC
CASSFMLGARNEQFF
>TRBV11-3|TRBJ2-1|TRBD1|medium-sized
TGTGCCAGCAGCCAGGGGGACAATGAGCAGTTCTTC
CASSQGDNEQFF
>TRBV9|TRBJ2-2|TRBD2|NA
TGTGCCAGCAGCGTAGGGACTAGCCCGAACACCGGGGAGCTGTTTTTT
CASSVGTSPNTGELFF
>TRBV18|TRBJ2-5|NA|NA
TGTGCCAGCTCAGCTAGTCGGGACAAAGAGACCCAGTACTTC
CASSASRDKETQYF